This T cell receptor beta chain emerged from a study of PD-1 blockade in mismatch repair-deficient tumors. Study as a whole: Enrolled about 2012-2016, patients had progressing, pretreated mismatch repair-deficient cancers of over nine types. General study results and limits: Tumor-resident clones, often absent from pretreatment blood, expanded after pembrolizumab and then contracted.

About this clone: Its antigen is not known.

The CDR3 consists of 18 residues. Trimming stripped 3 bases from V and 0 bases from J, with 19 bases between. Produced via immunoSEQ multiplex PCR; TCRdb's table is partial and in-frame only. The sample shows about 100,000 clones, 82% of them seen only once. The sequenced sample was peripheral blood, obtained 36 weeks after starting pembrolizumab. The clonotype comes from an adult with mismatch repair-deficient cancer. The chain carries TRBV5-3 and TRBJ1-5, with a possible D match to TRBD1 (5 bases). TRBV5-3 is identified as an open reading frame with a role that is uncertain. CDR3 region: CARSCAWVGTASNQPQHF. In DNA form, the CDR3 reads TGTGCCAGAAGCTGTGCATGGGTTGGGACGGCTAGCAATCAGCCCCAGCATTTT.